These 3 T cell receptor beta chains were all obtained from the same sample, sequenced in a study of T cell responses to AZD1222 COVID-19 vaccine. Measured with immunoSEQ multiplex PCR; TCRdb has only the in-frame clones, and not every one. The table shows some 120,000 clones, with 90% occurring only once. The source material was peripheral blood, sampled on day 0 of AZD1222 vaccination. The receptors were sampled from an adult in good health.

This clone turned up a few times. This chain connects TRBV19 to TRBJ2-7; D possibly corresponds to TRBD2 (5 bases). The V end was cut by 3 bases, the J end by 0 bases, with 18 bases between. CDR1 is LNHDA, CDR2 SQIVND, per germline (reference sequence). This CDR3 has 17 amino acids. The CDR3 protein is CASSMASGASSSYEQYF. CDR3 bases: TGTGCCAGTAGTATGGCGAGCGGAGCGTCTAGCTCCTACGAGCAGTACTTC.

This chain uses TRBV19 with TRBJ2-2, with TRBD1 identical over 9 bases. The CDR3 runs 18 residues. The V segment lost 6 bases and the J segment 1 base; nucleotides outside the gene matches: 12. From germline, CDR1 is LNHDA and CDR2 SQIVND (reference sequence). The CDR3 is CASSRPRGTGLNTGELFF. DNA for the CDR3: TGTGCCAGTAGCCGTCCGAGGGGGACAGGGTTGAACACCGGGGAGCTGTTTTTT. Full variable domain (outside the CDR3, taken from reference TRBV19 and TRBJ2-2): DGGITQSPKYLFRKEGQNVTLSCEQNLNHDAMYWYRQDPGQGLRLIYYSQIVNDFQKGDIAEGYSVSREKKESFPLTVTSAQKNPTAFYLCASSRPRGTGLNTGELFFGEGSRLTVL.

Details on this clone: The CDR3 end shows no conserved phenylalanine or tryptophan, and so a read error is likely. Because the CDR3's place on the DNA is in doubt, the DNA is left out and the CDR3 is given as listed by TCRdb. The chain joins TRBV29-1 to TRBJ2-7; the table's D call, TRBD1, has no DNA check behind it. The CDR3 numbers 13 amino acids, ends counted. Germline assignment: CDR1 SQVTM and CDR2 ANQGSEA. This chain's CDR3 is CSVAVSQDSNLKH.